This T cell receptor beta chain was documented in a study of cytomegalovirus exposure and HLA in healthy donors. For the study at large: T cells numbering about 179 million yielded some 120 million unique TCR beta sequences in an earlier analysis.

The length of the CDR3 is 14 residues. From germline, CDR1 is GTSNPN and CDR2 SVGIG (reference sequence). Trimming cost V 5 bases and J 4 bases; bases outside gene matches: 7. This clone has only a few counts. Its specificity is not known. Researchers ran the PCR with 60 Vbeta and 13 Jbeta primers. The repertoire was sequenced with immunoSEQ multiplex PCR; TCRdb's copy has only in-frame clones and lacks some. The profile shows 200,000 to 250,000 clones, 82% of them singletons. The study, taken as a whole, reports: Reports described diagnosis of cytomegalovirus status by the classifier as highly specific and sensitive. Presence/absence analysis assumed near-uniform sequencing depth across donors. In a later analysis, HLA-associated beta chains showed higher expansion and lower generation probabilities than comparable chains.

The rearrangement links TRBV30 to TRBJ2-3, with 9 bases matching TRBD1. Sequencing used PBMCs. The sequence was collected from a woman in her 40s in good health and CMV-seropositive. The CDR3 DNA reads as TGTGCCTGGGGGGACAGGGCATGGGCAGATACGCAGTATTTT. Protein sequence: CAWGDRAWADTQYF.